Listed here are 3 T cell receptor beta chains from one sample, sequenced in a study of T cell responses to AZD1222 COVID-19 vaccine (dated by TCRdb to the early 2020s). The receptor library was made with the immunoSEQ multiplex PCR assay. Here the immuneACCESS table is served through TCRdb, limited to in-frame sequences with V and J called. Missing clones are a known gap in these copies; in checked studies unresolved V genes cover under half, and the rest lacks a known reason. The sample profile shows about 92,000 clones; roughly 93% of them were found once. The ten most abundant clones make up about 20% of the sample. Reading the label with the study, this specimen's time point is: baseline before first vaccination. The sample consisted of peripheral blood, taken on day 0 of AZD1222 vaccination. Receptor source: an adult in good health.

This chain connects TRBV30 to TRBJ2-2, with a weak D call TRBD1 (5 bases). The V end was cut by 2 bases, the J end by 3 bases, with 16 bases between. Germline V CDR1 and CDR2: GTSNPN, SVGIG (reference sequence). The CDR3 consists of 16 residues. CDR3 region: CAWSFLGARDTGELFF. Here the CDR3 DNA reads TGTGCCTGGAGTTTTTTAGGGGCTAGGGACACCGGGGAGCTGTTTTTT.

V gene TRBV7-2 combines with J gene TRBJ2-7, with D perhaps matching TRBD2 (5 bases). The CDR3 is 15 amino acids. Trimming pared 0 bases from V and 4 bases from J, leaving 13 bases between. CDR1 is SGHTA, CDR2 FQGNSA, per germline. CDR3 region: CASSLARVAMYEQYF. CDR3 nucleotides: TGTGCCAGCAGCTTAGCGCGGGTCGCGATGTACGAGCAGTACTTC.

The genes are TRBV4-3 and TRBJ1-1; D is undetermined. Trimming took off 4 bases at V and 0 bases at J, with 9 bases between the two ends. Germline V CDR1 and CDR2: LGHNA, YSLEER. CDR3 length: 14 residues. CDR3 in amino acids: CASSRGRMNTEAFF. The CDR3 DNA is TGCGCCAGCAGCCGCGGACGGATGAACACTGAAGCTTTCTTT.